A selection of T cell receptor beta chains follows, all from one sample in a study of shared clonotypes between healthy human individuals. Method: immunoSEQ multiplex PCR; TCRdb's copy keeps in-frame clones and lacks some. The table includes roughly 300,000 clones, roughly 91% detected once. Sequenced: memory CD8+ T cells sorted from blood. These receptors were obtained from a man aged 18 to 29 in good health. Both conserved end residues are part of each CDR3. The D gene is left open where the match is weak. Some rows mark clone size as missing; the rest say once, few, many or name a class of expanded clone.

j_gene	len	abundance	v_gene	d_gene	CDR3aa	CDR3nt
TRBJ2-3	18	NA	TRBV4-1	NA	CASSQDTGGGGAADTQYF	TGCGCCAGCAGCCAGGACACAGGGGGCGGGGGGGCAGCAGATACGCAGTATTTT
TRBJ2-1	15	NA	TRBV10-3	NA	CAISGSGIADNEQFF	TGTGCCATCAGTGGTTCCGGGATTGCGGACAATGAGCAGTTCTTC
TRBJ2-7	16	NA	TRBV5-5	TRBD1	CASSLVGQGRSYEQYF	TGTGCCAGCAGCTTGGTTGGACAGGGAAGGTCCTACGAGCAGTACTTC
TRBJ2-7	14	NA	TRBV5-1	TRBD1	CASSLGTGGYEQYF	TGCGCCAGCAGCTTGGGGACAGGGGGCTACGAGCAGTACTTC
TRBJ2-2	16	few	TRBV30	TRBD1	CAWSPGQGIYTGELFF	TGTGCCTGGAGCCCGGGACAGGGAATATACACCGGGGAGCTGTTTTTT
TRBJ2-7	14	NA	TRBV4-1	TRBD2	CASSLGLADYEQYF	TGCGCCAGCAGCCTGGGACTAGCGGACTACGAGCAGTACTTC
TRBJ2-3	15	NA	TRBV13	NA	CASSLGRLVPDTQYF	TGTGCCAGCAGCTTGGGGCGACTAGTCCCAGATACGCAGTATTTT
TRBJ2-6	14	NA	TRBV10-3	NA	CATHYGSGANVLTF	TGTGCCACCCACTACGGGTCTGGGGCCAACGTCCTGACTTTC
TRBJ2-4	17	NA	TRBV30	NA	CACVVWDGGVAKNIQYF	TGTGCCTGCGTTGTTTGGGACGGTGGAGTAGCCAAAAACATTCAGTACTTC
TRBJ1-2	12	once	TRBV27	TRBD1	CASSPGQGSYTF	TGTGCCAGCAGCCCCGGACAGGGAAGCTACACCTTC
TRBJ1-2	16	NA	TRBV9	NA	CASNEAHWIPFYGYTF	TGTGCCAGCAACGAGGCGCATTGGATACCATTCTATGGCTACACCTTC
TRBJ2-3	15	NA	TRBV4-1	NA	CASSREDSFTDTQYF	TGCGCCAGCAGCCGAGAGGACAGCTTCACAGATACGCAGTATTTT
TRBJ2-4	19	NA	TRBV21-1	NA	CASSRTSGGLKKTKNIQYF	TGTGCCAGCAGTCGGACTAGCGGGGGGTTGAAAAAAACCAAAAACATTCAGTACTTC
TRBJ2-2	13	NA	TRBV10-2	TRBD2	CASSWTSDGELFF	TGCGCCAGCAGTTGGACTAGCGACGGGGAGCTGTTTTTT
TRBJ2-7	15	NA	TRBV2	TRBD2	CASSAAGTSGYEQYF	TGTGCCAGCAGTGCCGCCGGGACTAGCGGTTACGAGCAGTACTTC
TRBJ2-7	15	NA	TRBV18	NA	CASSPGWRAWYEQYF	TGTGCCAGCTCACCAGGGTGGCGGGCCTGGTACGAGCAGTACTTC
TRBJ1-2	15	NA	TRBV25-1	TRBD1	CASSNPGQAFYGYTF	TGTGCCAGCAGTAACCCGGGACAGGCGTTCTATGGCTACACCTTC
TRBJ1-6	17	once	TRBV28	NA	CASSLLFEGVLNSPLHF	TGTGCCAGCAGTTTATTGTTCGAGGGGGTGCTCAATTCACCCCTCCACTTT
TRBJ2-4	16	NA	TRBV7-9	TRBD2	CASSATTSGLYDIQYF	TGTGCCAGCAGCGCAACGACTAGCGGCCTTTATGACATTCAGTACTTC
TRBJ1-2	15	NA	TRBV13	NA	CASSLVRTANYGYTF	TGTGCCAGCAGCTTAGTGCGGACAGCTAACTATGGCTACACCTTC
TRBJ2-7	11	NA	TRBV10-3	NA	CAISESWEQYF	TGTGCCATCAGTGAGTCTTGGGAGCAGTACTTC
TRBJ2-3	16	once	TRBV6-6	TRBD2	CASSLAGEGESDTQYF	TGTGCCAGCAGTCTAGCGGGAGAGGGTGAGTCAGATACGCAGTATTTT
TRBJ1-1	13	NA	TRBV2	NA	CASSGHRDSEAFF	TGTGCCAGCAGCGGCCATCGGGATTCTGAAGCTTTCTTT
TRBJ1-5	13	few	TRBV30	TRBD1	CAWSEAGGQPQHF	TGTGCCTGGAGTGAGGCAGGGGGTCAGCCCCAGCATTTT
TRBJ2-4	15	NA	TRBV4-1	NA	CASSLRLVLDDIQYF	TGCGCCAGCAGCCTCCGACTAGTTCTTGACGACATTCAGTACTTC
TRBJ2-7	13	NA	TRBV7-9	NA	CASSGGDSYEQYF	TGTGCCAGCAGCGGCGGGGACAGCTACGAGCAGTACTTC
TRBJ1-2	16	NA	TRBV7-9	NA	CASSLFRDKLLYGYTF	TGTGCCAGCAGCCTATTCCGGGACAAACTTCTTTATGGCTACACCTTC
TRBJ2-7	15	NA	TRBV7-9	NA	CASSLGTGDRYEQYF	TGTGCCAGCAGCTTGGGAACAGGCGACCGCTACGAGCAGTACTTC
TRBJ1-1	14	NA	TRBV6-5	NA	CASSYRLSGVPTFF	TGTGCCAGCAGTTACCGCCTTTCGGGGGTACCGACTTTCTTT
TRBJ2-3	15	NA	TRBV5-6	TRBD1	CASSLKQGATDTQYF	TGTGCCAGCAGCTTGAAACAGGGGGCAACAGATACGCAGTATTTT
TRBJ1-1	15	few	TRBV30	NA	CAWSVLGLPETEAFF	TGTGCCTGGAGTGTACTAGGCCTACCTGAGACTGAAGCTTTCTTT
TRBJ1-1	17	NA	TRBV5-1	TRBD1	CASSLRRGQGVTTEAFF	TGCGCCAGCAGCTTGAGACGGGGACAGGGCGTTACCACTGAAGCTTTCTTT
TRBJ2-7	12	NA	TRBV29-1	NA	CSVEGTSYEQYF	TGCAGCGTTGAAGGTACTTCCTACGAGCAGTACTTC
TRBJ2-7	13	NA	TRBV6-6	TRBD2	CASSYGGRYEQYF	TGTGCCAGCAGTTACGGCGGGAGGTACGAGCAGTACTTC
TRBJ1-3	17	NA	TRBV14	TRBD1	CASSQRTGGYPGNTIYF	TGTGCCAGCAGCCAACGGACAGGAGGATACCCTGGAAACACCATATATTTT
TRBJ2-7	13	NA	TRBV7-8	NA	CASSSQGRGEQYF	TGTGCCAGCAGCTCACAGGGTAGGGGAGAGCAGTACTTC
TRBJ1-2	13	NA	TRBV5-6	TRBD1	CASSQLTGDGYTF	TGTGCCAGCAGCCAATTGACAGGGGATGGCTACACCTTC
TRBJ2-5	14	once	TRBV5-6	NA	CASSLSSGQETQYF	TGTGCCAGCAGCTTGAGTAGCGGCCAAGAGACCCAGTACTTC
TRBJ2-5	18	NA	TRBV14	TRBD1	CASSRNVWTGIVGETQYF	TGTGCCAGCAGCCGAAACGTTTGGACAGGGATAGTGGGGGAGACCCAGTACTTC
TRBJ1-2	16	NA	TRBV2	TRBD1	CASSEALTGGGYGYTF	TGTGCCAGCAGTGAAGCGCTTACAGGGGGCGGCTATGGCTACACCTTC
TRBJ2-2	15	few	TRBV7-3	NA	CASSLTGPIAGELFF	TGTGCCAGCAGCTTAACTGGGCCAATTGCCGGGGAGCTGTTTTTT
TRBJ1-1	18	NA	TRBV4-3	NA	CASSQDIFSGGPRAEAFF	TGCGCCAGCAGCCAAGATATCTTCTCCGGGGGCCCGAGGGCTGAAGCTTTCTTT
TRBJ2-1	15	NA	TRBV10-2	TRBD2	CASTPWGGRAGEQFF	TGCGCCAGCACCCCCTGGGGCGGGAGGGCCGGTGAGCAGTTCTTC
TRBJ1-4	22	NA	TRBV4-1	NA	CASSQEDPGRPAASLTNEKLFF	TGCGCCAGCAGCCAAGAGGATCCGGGACGCCCAGCCGCCAGCCTAACGAATGAAAAACTGTTTTTT
TRBJ1-6	15	NA	TRBV6-5	NA	CASSYSRVANSPLHF	TGTGCCAGCAGTTACTCCCGGGTTGCTAATTCACCCCTCCACTTT
TRBJ1-2	19	once	TRBV7-9	NA	CASSLGVGGVPEGDYGYTF	TGTGCCAGCAGCTTAGGGGTTGGCGGGGTGCCTGAAGGGGACTATGGCTACACCTTC
TRBJ2-7	15	NA	TRBV4-1	NA	CASSQDLASDYEQYF	TGCGCCAGCAGCCAAGATCTGGCTAGCGACTACGAGCAGTACTTC
TRBJ2-5	14	NA	TRBV5-6	TRBD2	CASSLGLAMETQYF	TGTGCCAGCAGCTTGGGACTAGCGATGGAGACCCAGTACTTC
TRBJ2-7	14	NA	TRBV19	TRBD2	CASSLGLGVYEQYF	TGTGCCAGTAGTCTCGGACTAGGAGTTTACGAGCAGTACTTC
TRBJ2-7	14	NA	TRBV4-1	TRBD1	CASSQVQGAYEQYF	TGCGCCAGCAGCCAAGTACAGGGGGCCTACGAGCAGTACTTC
TRBJ1-3	15	NA	TRBV11-2	NA	CASSLDREPGNTIYF	TGTGCCAGCAGCTTAGACAGGGAACCTGGAAACACCATATATTTT
TRBJ1-3	15	NA	TRBV7-9	TRBD1	CASSPGDSSGNTIYF	TGTGCCAGCAGCCCTGGGGACAGCTCTGGAAACACCATATATTTT
TRBJ2-7	11	NA	TRBV27	NA	CASSPRDKEYF	TGTGCCAGCAGTCCCAGGGACAAGGAGTACTTC
TRBJ2-1	15	NA	TRBV6-5	NA	CASGSPWWALNEQFF	TGTGCCAGCGGCTCCCCTTGGTGGGCTTTGAATGAGCAGTTCTTC
TRBJ2-7	15	NA	TRBV18	NA	CASSPIWDPFHEQYF	TGTGCCAGCTCACCAATTTGGGACCCATTCCACGAGCAGTACTTC
TRBJ2-3	15	NA	TRBV7-9	NA	CASSLSLLGADTQYF	TGTGCCAGCTCACTGTCACTACTCGGGGCAGATACGCAGTATTTT
TRBJ1-5	16	NA	TRBV28	NA	CASSFRQRLSNQPQHF	TGTGCCAGCAGTTTCAGACAGCGTCTTAGCAATCAGCCCCAGCATTTT
TRBJ1-6	15	NA	TRBV5-6	NA	CASSLPFGVESPLHF	TGTGCCAGCAGCTTACCCTTCGGGGTAGAATCACCCCTCCACTTT
TRBJ1-5	14	once	TRBV28	NA	CASSRPGYNQPQHF	TGTGCCAGCAGCAGACCGGGATACAATCAGCCCCAGCATTTT
TRBJ2-7	15	NA	TRBV5-4	NA	CASSPKGGPSYEQYF	TGTGCCAGCAGCCCCAAGGGGGGTCCTTCCTACGAGCAGTACTTC